This T cell receptor (beta chain) was retrieved from a study of T cell repertoires in cytomegalovirus infection. The germline V gene has CDR1 SGHTA and CDR2 FQGNSA. V trimming: 3 bases; J trimming: 6 bases; junction bases outside the gene matches: 4. The CDR3 runs 14 residues. TCRdb re-analysed the reads in MiXCR, keeping a single row per CDR3 protein. Among about 150,000 distinct CDR3 sequences listed, about 20% were seen once. This TCR was sampled from a human donor in good health (CMV status not recorded). Some clones in this sample may be carry-over from other donors' samples. The specimen sequenced was PBMCs. V gene TRBV7-2 combines with J gene TRBJ1-5; 8 bases agree with TRBD1. The CDR3 spells CASSFDRGVQPQHF. For the CDR3, the DNA is TGTGCCAGCAGCTTTGACAGGGGAGTTCAGCCCCAGCATTTT. Full variable domain (missing parts from reference TRBV7-2 and TRBJ1-5): GAGVSQSPSNKVTEKGKDVELRCDPISGHTALYWYRQSLGQGLEFLIYFQGNSAPDKSGLPSDRFSAERTGGSVSTLTIQRTQQEDSAVYLCASSFDRGVQPQHFGDGTRLSIL.